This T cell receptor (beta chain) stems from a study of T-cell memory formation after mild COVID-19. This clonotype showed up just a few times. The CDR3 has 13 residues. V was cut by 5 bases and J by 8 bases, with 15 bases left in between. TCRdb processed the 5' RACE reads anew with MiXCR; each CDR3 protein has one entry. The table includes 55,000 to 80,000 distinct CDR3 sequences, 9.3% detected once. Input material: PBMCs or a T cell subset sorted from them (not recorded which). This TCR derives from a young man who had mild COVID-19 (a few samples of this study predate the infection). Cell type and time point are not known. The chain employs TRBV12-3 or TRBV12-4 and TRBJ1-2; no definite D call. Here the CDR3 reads CASSLTGGDGYTF. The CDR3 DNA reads TGTGCCAGCAGTCTGACGGGCGGAGACGGCTACACCTTC.